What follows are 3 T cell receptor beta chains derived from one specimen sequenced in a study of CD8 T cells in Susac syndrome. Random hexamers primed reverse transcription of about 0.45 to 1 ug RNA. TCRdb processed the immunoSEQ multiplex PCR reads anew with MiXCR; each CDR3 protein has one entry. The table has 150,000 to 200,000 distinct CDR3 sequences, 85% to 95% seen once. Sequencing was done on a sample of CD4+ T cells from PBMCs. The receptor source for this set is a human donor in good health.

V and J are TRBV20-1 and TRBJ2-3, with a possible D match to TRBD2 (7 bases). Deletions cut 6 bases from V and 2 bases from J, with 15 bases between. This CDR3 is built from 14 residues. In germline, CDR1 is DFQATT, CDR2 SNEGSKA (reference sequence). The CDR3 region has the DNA TGCAGTGCCCTAGTGGGGGGGCTCACAGATACGCAGTATTTT. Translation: CSALVGGLTDTQYF.

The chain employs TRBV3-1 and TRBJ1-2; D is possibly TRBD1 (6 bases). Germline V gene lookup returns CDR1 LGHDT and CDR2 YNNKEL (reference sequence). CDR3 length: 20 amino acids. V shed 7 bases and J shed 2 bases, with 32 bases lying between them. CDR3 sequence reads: CASNRWGPERELATNYGYTF. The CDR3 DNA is TGTGCCAGCAACCGGTGGGGGCCAGAGAGGGAGCTGGCAACGAACTATGGCTACACCTTC.

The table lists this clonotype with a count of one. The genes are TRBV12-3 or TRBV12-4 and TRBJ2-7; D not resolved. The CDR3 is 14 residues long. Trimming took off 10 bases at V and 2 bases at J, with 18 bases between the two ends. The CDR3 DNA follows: TGTGCCATCGCTTTTCGGGCAGGAGCCTACGAGCAGTACTTC. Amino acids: CAIAFRAGAYEQYF.